The present entry profiles one T cell receptor (beta chain) with its context. This sample stems from a study of blood T cells in healthy people across ages. The CDR3 has 18 residues. The germline gives CDR1 MGHRA, CDR2 YSYEKL. V was clipped by 4 bases and J by 0 bases, with 20 bases between them. Primed by a sample-barcoded 5' primer and a J-beta primer mix, a second PCR proceeded for roughly 7 to 11 cycles. Carrying 12 random nucleotides, a template-switch adaptor labeled each individual cDNA molecule. TCRdb analysed the 5' RACE reads with MiXCR anew, one entry per CDR3 protein. The repertoire holds about 1.1 million distinct CDR3 sequences, with less than 45% as singletons.

The sequencing sample was made of blood. The chain has TRBV4-1 and TRBJ2-3; tentatively, D is TRBD2 (5 bases). The clonotype was recovered from a man between 18 and 35 years old in good health. In DNA form, the CDR3 reads TGCGCCAGCAGCCCCATCCTCAAAGCGGCTATTAGCACAGATACGCAGTATTTT. As protein: CASSPILKAAISTDTQYF.